This is a list of T cell receptor beta chains from one sample in a study of technical replicates of blood from a few donors. Sequencing used immunoSEQ multiplex PCR; TCRdb keeps in-frame clones, though not all of them. The repertoire holds roughly 79,000 clones, with 85% to 95% as singletons. The material sequenced was T cells isolated from PBMCs. Receptors originate from a human donor in good health. CDR3s leave out the opening cysteine and the closing phenylalanine or tryptophan. A D gene is named only where the DNA matches it firmly.

J gene | V gene | D gene | CDR3 protein
TRBJ1-2 | TRBV27 | TRBD1 | ASYGQGDYGYT
TRBJ1-1 | TRBV19 | TRBD1 | ASTEDRGWANTEAF
TRBJ1-2 | TRBV14 | NA | ASSQATGNYGYT
TRBJ1-2 | TRBV29-1 | TRBD1 | SVEITGAGYT
TRBJ1-5 | TRBV6-5 | NA | ATGLRQPQH
TRBJ1-5 | TRBV2 | TRBD1 | ASSPGQGNNQPQH
TRBJ2-7 | TRBV6-5 | TRBD2 | ASSYSKEREKY
TRBJ2-1 | TRBV25-1 | NA | ASSETRILYNEQF
TRBJ1-1 | TRBV11-3 | TRBD1 | ASSHTRGQGNTEAF
TRBJ2-7 | TRBV19 | TRBD1 | ASSPGTGGSYEQY
TRBJ1-1 | TRBV15 | NA | ATSRDRGARNTEAF
TRBJ1-2 | TRBV18 | NA | ASSPSGEYGYT
TRBJ2-3 | TRBV9 | NA | ASSALGDGGTQY
TRBJ2-6 | TRBV7-9 | TRBD1 | ASSLGQGISGANVLT
TRBJ1-2 | TRBV27 | NA | ASSLSPGNNYGYT
TRBJ2-7 | TRBV28 | NA | ASSFISYEQY
TRBJ2-1 | TRBV2 | NA | ASPGGGSGNEQF
TRBJ1-2 | TRBV5-1 | NA | ASSLDSGAPYGYT
TRBJ2-7 | TRBV29-1 | NA | SIKEAYEQY
TRBJ2-1 | TRBV4-3 | TRBD2 | ASRSGTSNNFNEQF
TRBJ2-3 | TRBV5-1 | TRBD1 | ASSSNGQGVTDTQY
TRBJ2-7 | TRBV7-2 | TRBD2 | ASSLSGMNSYEQY
TRBJ2-1 | TRBV7-3 | NA | ASSLGVRSEQF
TRBJ1-4 | TRBV7-9 | TRBD1 | ASSLEGQGREKLF
TRBJ1-1 | TRBV6-5 | TRBD1 | ASNRGLSTEAF
TRBJ1-2 | TRBV6-5 | TRBD1 | ASSYSSGGVYGYT
TRBJ1-2 | TRBV18 | NA | ASSPEVRGDGYT
TRBJ2-6 | TRBV14 | TRBD1 | ASSQVYGQGALGANVLT
TRBJ2-6 | TRBV19 | NA | ASSIAGSGANVLT
TRBJ2-2 | TRBV29-1 | TRBD2 | SVLAGSNTGELF
TRBJ1-4 | TRBV7-9 | TRBD1 | ASSFTGGELF
TRBJ1-1 | TRBV14 | NA | ASSPQVLVNTEAF
TRBJ1-2 | TRBV29-1 | NA | SATANYGYT
TRBJ2-3 | TRBV2 | NA | ASSEGVADTQY
TRBJ1-2 | TRBV2 | NA | ASRTDRFYGYT
TRBJ2-7 | TRBV6-5 | TRBD2 | ASSWGDSGILREQY
TRBJ2-2 | TRBV20-1 | NA | SARSGRELF
TRBJ2-3 | TRBV4-3 | TRBD2 | ASSQDIGLAGVGTDTQY
TRBJ1-3 | TRBV18 | TRBD1 | ASSQRTGTGASISGNTIY
TRBJ1-3 | TRBV6-5 | NA | ASSDGTYSGNTIY
TRBJ2-1 | TRBV6-6 | NA | ASSQLQVNEQF
TRBJ1-5 | TRBV19 | TRBD1 | ASSSTDRGQPQH
TRBJ1-1 | TRBV19 | TRBD1 | ASRRGTGGKFGTEAF
TRBJ2-7 | TRBV27 | TRBD1 | ASSLAGGYYEQY
TRBJ2-2 | TRBV11-1 | NA | ASSRDTGELF
TRBJ1-4 | TRBV28 | TRBD1 | ASRSDREDEKLF
TRBJ1-5 | TRBV6-5 | TRBD1 | ASSPGTVNQPQH
TRBJ2-1 | TRBV10-3 | NA | AIRDSINEQF